This T cell receptor (beta chain) was obtained from a study of T cell changes during pregnancy in multiple sclerosis. This clone was detected only once. The CDR3 extends over 16 amino acids. The V gene's germline CDR1 is MNHNY and CDR2 SVGAGI (reference sequence). Germline trimming cut 2 bases from V and 4 bases from J; bases unmatched to any gene: 9. The repertoire was sequenced with immunoSEQ multiplex PCR; TCRdb's copy has only in-frame clones and lacks some. The sample lists 30,000 to 40,000 clones, more than 70% occurring once. J is TRBJ2-7 and V is TRBV6-6; 9 bases match TRBD1. This TCR derives from a female donor with multiple sclerosis, enrolled in a pregnancy study. The source was CD8+ T cells from peripheral blood mononuclear cells, collected in the third trimester of pregnancy. This chain's CDR3 is CASSYEYDRGSYEQYF. The CDR3 coding sequence is TGTGCCAGCAGTTACGAGTACGACAGGGGGTCGTACGAGCAGTACTTC.